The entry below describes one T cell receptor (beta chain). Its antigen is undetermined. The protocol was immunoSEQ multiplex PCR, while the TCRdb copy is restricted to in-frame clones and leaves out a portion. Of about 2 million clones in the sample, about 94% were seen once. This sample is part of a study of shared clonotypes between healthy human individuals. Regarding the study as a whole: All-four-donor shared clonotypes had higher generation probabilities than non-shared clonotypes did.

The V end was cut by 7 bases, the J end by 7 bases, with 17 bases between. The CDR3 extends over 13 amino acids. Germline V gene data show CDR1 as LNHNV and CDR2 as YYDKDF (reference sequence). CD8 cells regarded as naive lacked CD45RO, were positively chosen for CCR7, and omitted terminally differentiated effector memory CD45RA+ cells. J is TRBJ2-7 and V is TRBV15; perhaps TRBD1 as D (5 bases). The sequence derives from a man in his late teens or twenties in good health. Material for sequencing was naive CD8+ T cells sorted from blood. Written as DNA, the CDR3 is TGTGCCACCAAAGCAGGGAATTATGCGGAGCAGTACTTC. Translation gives CATKAGNYAEQYF.